The clone carrying this T cell receptor (beta chain) came up many times. The antigen is undetermined. This record belongs to a study of read filtering for tumor transcriptome and immune sequencing. Whole-study context: Among patients, around 18 were male and around 14 female, aged about 45 to 85 (mean roughly 63).

The library was built from about 400 ng RNA with molecular barcoded adaptors for alpha/delta and beta/gamma chains. TCRdb re-analysed the reads in MiXCR, keeping a single row per CDR3 protein. This table holds about 37,000 distinct CDR3 sequences, 12% to 15% found once. This CDR3 has 16 residues. V was shortened by 1 base and J by 4 bases, with 14 bases between the two germline ends. The germline gives CDR1 MGHRA, CDR2 YSYEKL. Sampling of bone marrow took place during active disease in every patient. Points from the study as a whole: About 81.9% of IR-seq clonotypes had one read, totaling around 4% of reads; RNA-seq: 74.6% and 44.6%. The CD138-negative fraction was mixed bone marrow immune cells, not pure T cells.

The sequenced material came from a population of CD138-negative cells sorted from bone marrow. This rearrangement joins TRBV4-1 to TRBJ2-1; D not certain. This TCR was recovered from a donor aged 40 or older with multiple myeloma. The CDR3 reads CASSQVSLVEYNEQFF. CDR3 coding DNA: TGCGCCAGCAGCCAAGTGTCACTCGTGGAATACAATGAGCAGTTCTTC.